The clone carrying this TCR beta chain was counted many times. Its antigen is still unknown. This entry is derived from a study of CD8 T cells in ankylosing spondylitis. Findings and limits, study-wide: Ankylosing spondylitis blood seemed to carry a telltale TCR beta motif made of eight or nine highly homologous variants. Reportedly, disease-linked clones are significantly enriched in ankylosing spondylitis patients' matched synovial fluid. Reactive arthritis synovial fluid and blood were previously reported to contain some motif variants.

Quantitative 5'-RACE with molecular barcodes produced the TCR beta libraries. TCRdb ran MiXCR on the 5' RACE reads and lists one entry per CDR3 protein. The table lists about 510,000 distinct CDR3 sequences, approximately 5.3% of them singletons, with around 3.4% in the top ten. This CDR3 is 16 amino acids long. In germline, CDR1 is LGHNA, CDR2 YSLEER. V lost 3 bases and J lost 5; bases outside the gene matches: 9. V is TRBV4-3 and J is TRBJ2-3; 9 bases fit TRBD1. Sample: blood, either unsorted or a sorted T cell fraction (not recorded which). The sequence was obtained from a male donor with ankylosing spondylitis. The CDR3 bases are TGCGCCAGCAGCCATTTGGACAGGGGTGAAATAGATACGCAGTATTTT. It is translated as CASSHLDRGEIDTQYF.